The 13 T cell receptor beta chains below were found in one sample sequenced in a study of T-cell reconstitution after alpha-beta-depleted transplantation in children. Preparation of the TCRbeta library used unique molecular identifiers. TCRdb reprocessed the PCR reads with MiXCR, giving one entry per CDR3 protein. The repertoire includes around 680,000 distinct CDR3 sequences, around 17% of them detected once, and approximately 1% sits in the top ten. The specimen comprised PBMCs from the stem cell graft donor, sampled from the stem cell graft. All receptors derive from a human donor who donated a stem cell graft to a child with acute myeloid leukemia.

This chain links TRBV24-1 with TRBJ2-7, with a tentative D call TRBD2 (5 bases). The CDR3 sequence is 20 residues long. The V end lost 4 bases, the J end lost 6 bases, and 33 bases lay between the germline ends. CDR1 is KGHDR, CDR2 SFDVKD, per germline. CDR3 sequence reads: CATSETRLPGSPLGGGEQYF. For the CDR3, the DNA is TGTGCCACCAGTGAGACCCGGCTTCCCGGTTCCCCCTTAGGTGGAGGCGAGCAGTACTTC.

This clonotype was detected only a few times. The CDR3 nucleotides are TGCAGTGCTGTCGACAGGGAGACCTCAATCACAGATACGCAGTATTTT. Protein: CSAVDRETSITDTQYF. The chain joins TRBV20-1 to TRBJ2-3, with 7 positions matching TRBD1. The CDR3 totals 16 residues. Germline V gene lookup returns CDR1 DFQATT and CDR2 SNEGSKA (reference sequence). The V segment lost 5 bases and the J segment 2 bases; nucleotides outside the gene matches: 13.

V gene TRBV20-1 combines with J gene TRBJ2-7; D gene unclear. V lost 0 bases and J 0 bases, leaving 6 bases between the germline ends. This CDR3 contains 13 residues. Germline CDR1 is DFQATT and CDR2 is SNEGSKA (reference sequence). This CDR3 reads CSARDRISYEQYF. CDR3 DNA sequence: TGCAGTGCTAGAGACCGGATCTCCTACGAGCAGTACTTC.

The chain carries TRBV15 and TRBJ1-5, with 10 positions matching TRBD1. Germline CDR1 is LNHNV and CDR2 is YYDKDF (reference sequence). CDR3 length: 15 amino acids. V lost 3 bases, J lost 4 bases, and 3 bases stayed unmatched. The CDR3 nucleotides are TGTGCCACCAGCAGCGGGACAGGGGTTAATCAGCCCCAGCATTTT. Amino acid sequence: CATSSGTGVNQPQHF.

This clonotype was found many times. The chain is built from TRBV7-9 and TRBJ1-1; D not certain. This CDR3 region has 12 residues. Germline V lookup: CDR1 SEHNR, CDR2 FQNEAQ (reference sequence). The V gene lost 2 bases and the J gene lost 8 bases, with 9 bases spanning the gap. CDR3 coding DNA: TGTGCCAGCAGCTTAATGGGCCACGAAGCTTTCTTT. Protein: CASSLMGHEAFF.

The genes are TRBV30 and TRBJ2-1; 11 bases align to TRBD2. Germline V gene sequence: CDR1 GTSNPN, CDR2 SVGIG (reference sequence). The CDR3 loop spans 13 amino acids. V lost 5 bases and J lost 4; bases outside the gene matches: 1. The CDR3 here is CAWASGGYNEQFF. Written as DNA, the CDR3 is TGTGCCTGGGCTAGCGGGGGGTACAATGAGCAGTTCTTC.

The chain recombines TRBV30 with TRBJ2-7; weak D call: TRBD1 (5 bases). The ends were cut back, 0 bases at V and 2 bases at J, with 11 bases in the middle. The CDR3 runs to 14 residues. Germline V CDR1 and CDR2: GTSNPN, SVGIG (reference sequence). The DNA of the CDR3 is TGTGCCTGGAGTGTCGGCCAGGGCCCCTACGAGCAGTACTTC. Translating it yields CAWSVGQGPYEQYF.

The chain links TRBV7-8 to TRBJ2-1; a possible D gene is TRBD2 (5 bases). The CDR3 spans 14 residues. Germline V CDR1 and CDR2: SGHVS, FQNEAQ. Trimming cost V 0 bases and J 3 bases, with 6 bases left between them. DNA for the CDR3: TGTGCCAGCAGCTTAGCTAGCGACTACAATGAGCAGTTCTTC. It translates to CASSLASDYNEQFF.

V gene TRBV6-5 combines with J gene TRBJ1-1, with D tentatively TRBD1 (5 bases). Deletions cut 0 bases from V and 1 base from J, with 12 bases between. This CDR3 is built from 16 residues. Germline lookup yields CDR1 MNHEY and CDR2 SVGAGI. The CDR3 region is CASSYSLGVGNTEAFF. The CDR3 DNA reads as TGTGCCAGCAGTTACTCTCTGGGGGTCGGGAACACTGAAGCTTTCTTT.

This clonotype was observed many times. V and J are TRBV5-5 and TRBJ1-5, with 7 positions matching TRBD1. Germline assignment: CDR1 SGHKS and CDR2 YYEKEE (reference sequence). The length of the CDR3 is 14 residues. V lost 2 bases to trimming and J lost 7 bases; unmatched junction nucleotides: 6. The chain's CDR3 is CASSLEQGKQPQHF. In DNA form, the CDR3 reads TGTGCCAGCAGCTTAGAACAGGGGAAGCAGCCCCAGCATTTT. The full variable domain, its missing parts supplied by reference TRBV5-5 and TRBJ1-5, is DAGVTQSPTHLIKTRGQQVTLRCSPISGHKSVSWYQQVLGQGPQFIFQYYEKEERGRGNFPDRFSARQFPNYSSELNVNALLLGDSALYLCASSLEQGKQPQHFGDGTRLSIL.

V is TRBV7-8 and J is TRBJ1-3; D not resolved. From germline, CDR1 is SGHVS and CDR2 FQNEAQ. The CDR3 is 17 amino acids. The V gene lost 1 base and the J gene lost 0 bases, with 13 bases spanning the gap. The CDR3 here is CASSLVGPAYSGNTIYF. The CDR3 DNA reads TGTGCCAGCAGCTTAGTGGGCCCTGCATACTCTGGAAACACCATATATTTT.

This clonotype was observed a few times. CDR3 nucleotide sequence: TGCAGTGCAAAAAGGGGAGGGGGCGTACAGACCCAGTACTTC. Its translation: CSAKRGGGVQTQYF. The J gene is TRBJ2-5, the V gene TRBV20-1, with D perhaps being TRBD1 or TRBD2 (7 bases each). V shed 6 bases and J shed 6 bases, with 20 bases lying between them. Germline assignment: CDR1 DFQATT and CDR2 SNEGSKA (reference sequence). This CDR3 contains 14 residues.

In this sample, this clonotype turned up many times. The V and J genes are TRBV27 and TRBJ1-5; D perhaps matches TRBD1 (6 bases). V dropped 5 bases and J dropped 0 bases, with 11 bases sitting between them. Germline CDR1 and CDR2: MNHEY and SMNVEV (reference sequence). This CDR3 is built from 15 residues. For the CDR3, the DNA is TGTGCCAGCAGTCTACAGGGCGCTAGCAATCAGCCCCAGCATTTT. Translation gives CASSLQGASNQPQHF.